The clone carrying this TCR beta chain has only a few counts. Its specificity is unknown. This record belongs to a study of T cell repertoires in cytomegalovirus infection. Findings and caveats of the study: Dominating the ex vivo response were HLA-C-restricted CMV-specific TCR beta clonotypes.

MiXCR, applied by TCRdb to the reads, yields one record per CDR3 protein. The sample yields some 280,000 distinct CDR3 sequences, around 15% seen once. The clonotype comes from a human donor in good health (CMV status not recorded). Some clones in this sample may be carry-over from other donors' samples. Specimen: PBMCs.

The CDR3 region is CSARDTSGLSGNTIYF. The CDR3 DNA reads as TGCAGTGCTAGAGATACGTCAGGGCTCTCTGGAAACACCATATATTTT. V gene TRBV20-1 combines with J gene TRBJ1-3; D perhaps matches TRBD1 (5 bases). V shed 0 bases and J shed 0 bases, with 12 bases lying between them. Germline-derived CDR1 and CDR2 are DFQATT and SNEGSKA (reference sequence). CDR3 length: 16 amino acids.